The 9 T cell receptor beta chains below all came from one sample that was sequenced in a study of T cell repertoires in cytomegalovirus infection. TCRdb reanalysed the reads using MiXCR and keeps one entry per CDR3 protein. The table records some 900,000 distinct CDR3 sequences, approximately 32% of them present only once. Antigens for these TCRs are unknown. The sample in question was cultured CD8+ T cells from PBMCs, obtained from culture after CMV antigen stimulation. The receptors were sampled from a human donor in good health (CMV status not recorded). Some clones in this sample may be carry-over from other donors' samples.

CDR3 loop: CASSRDGPYNSPLHF. The CDR3 DNA reads TGCGCCAGCAGCCGGGATGGTCCCTATAATTCACCCCTCCACTTT. The chain recombines TRBV4-1 with TRBJ1-6; no definite D call. Germline CDR1 MGHRA, CDR2 YSYEKL. This CDR3 contains 15 residues. The V end was cut by 4 bases, the J end by 2 bases, with 9 bases between.

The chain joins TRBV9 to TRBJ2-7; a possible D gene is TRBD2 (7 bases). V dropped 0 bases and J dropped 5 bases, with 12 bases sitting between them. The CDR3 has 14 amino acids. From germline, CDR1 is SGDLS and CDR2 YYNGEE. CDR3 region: CASSVGGGAHEQYF. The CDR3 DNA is TGTGCCAGCAGCGTAGGTGGGGGGGCCCACGAGCAGTACTTC.

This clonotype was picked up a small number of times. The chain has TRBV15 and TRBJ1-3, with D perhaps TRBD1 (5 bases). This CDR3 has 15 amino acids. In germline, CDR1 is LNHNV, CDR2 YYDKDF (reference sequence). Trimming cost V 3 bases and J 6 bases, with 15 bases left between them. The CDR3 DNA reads TGTGCCACCAGCAGCCCCCCGGGGGTGGAAAACACCATATATTTT. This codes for CATSSPPGVENTIYF.

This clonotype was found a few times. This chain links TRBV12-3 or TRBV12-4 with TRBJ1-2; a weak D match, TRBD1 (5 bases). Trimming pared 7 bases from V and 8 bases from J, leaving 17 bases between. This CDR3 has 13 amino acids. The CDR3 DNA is TGTGCCAGCACCCTAGGCGGGGGAATGGGCTACACCTTC. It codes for CASTLGGGMGYTF.

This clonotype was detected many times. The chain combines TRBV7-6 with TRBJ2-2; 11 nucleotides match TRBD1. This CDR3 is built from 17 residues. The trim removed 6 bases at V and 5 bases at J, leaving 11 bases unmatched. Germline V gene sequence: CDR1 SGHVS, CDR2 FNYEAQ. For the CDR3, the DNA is TGTGCCAGCAGTCTAACTCCGGGACAGGGGGTAACCGGGGAGCTGTTTTTT. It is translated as CASSLTPGQGVTGELFF.

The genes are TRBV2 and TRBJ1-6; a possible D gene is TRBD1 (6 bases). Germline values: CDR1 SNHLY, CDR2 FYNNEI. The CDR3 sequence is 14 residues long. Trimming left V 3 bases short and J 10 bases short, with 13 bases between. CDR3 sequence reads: CASSDRGTNSPLHF. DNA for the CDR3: TGTGCCAGCAGTGACAGGGGCACCAACTCACCCCTCCACTTT.

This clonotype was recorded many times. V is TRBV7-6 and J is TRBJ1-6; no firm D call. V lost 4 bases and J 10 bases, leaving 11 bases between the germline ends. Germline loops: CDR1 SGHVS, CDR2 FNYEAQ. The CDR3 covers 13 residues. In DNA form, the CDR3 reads TGTGCCAGCAGCTCGACCGGCGGGTCACCCCTCCACTTT. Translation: CASSSTGGSPLHF.

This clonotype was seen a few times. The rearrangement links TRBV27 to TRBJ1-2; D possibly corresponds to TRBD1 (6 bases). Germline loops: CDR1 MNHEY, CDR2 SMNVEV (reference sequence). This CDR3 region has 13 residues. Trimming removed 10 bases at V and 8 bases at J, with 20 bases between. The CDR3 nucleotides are TGTGCCACCTGGAACAGGGAACCCCTAGGCTACACCTTC. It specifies CATWNREPLGYTF.

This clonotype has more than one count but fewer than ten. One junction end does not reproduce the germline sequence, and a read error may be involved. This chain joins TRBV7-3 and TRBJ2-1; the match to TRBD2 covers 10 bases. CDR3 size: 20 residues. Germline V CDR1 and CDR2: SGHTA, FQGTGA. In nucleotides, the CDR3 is TGTGCCAGCAGCCTAACCCTAGCGGGGGCCCTGTATGGGTTGAGGGATGAGCAGTTCTTC. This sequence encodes CASSLTLAGALYGLRDEQFF.